Sequencing of this TCR beta chain was carried out in a study of shared clonotypes between healthy human individuals (dated by TCRdb to the early 2020s). About the investigation overall: Three men and two women, aged 18 to 49 years, made up the cohort. For each donor, CD4 naive and CD4 memory were each given three plates, CD8 naive was given two plates, and CD8 memory was given one plate. Per donor, leukapheresis produced somewhere between about 0.8 and 9 billion PBMCs. The study deeply sequenced blood TCR repertoires of five healthy adults to estimate repertoire size and the extent of clonotype sharing between individuals. To increase sequencing depth and limit assay-specific biases, different laboratories used diverse techniques to prepare libraries and sequence TCR repertoires.

TCR CDR3 regions were amplified from genomic DNA by multiplex PCR using the deep immunoSEQ assay. For each cell subset, the extracted genomic DNA was distributed evenly across all wells of several immunoSEQ 96-well plates, and each plate served as one replicate. For sorted subsets, each replicate PCR was loaded with approximately 190 ng genomic DNA, equivalent to some 31,000 T cell genomes. Purified libraries were measured with a Qubit 3.0 fluorometer, size-checked on a Bioanalyzer 2100, and measured again with the KAPA Library Quantification kit. Every immunoSEQ 96-well plate was sequenced on a dedicated single-read 150-cycle Illumina NextSeq 550 flow cell. The paper's data handling went like this. Because only junctional sequences without quality scores were contained in the immunoSEQ output, filtering matching that applied to full-length reads could not be performed. To assign V/J genes and CDR3, sequences were annotated using PyIR, a Python wrapper for IgBLAST v1.9, with IMGT germline references. Any read was removed if the V/J assignment was weak (E-value above 1e-6), the CDR3 was missing, or the read contained stop codons, out-of-frame junctions, or ambiguous translated residues. V3J clonotypes were defined as sequences sharing an identical inferred V gene, J gene, and CDR3 amino acid sequence. Percentage overlap between repertoires was calculated by dividing the number of shared unique clonotypes by the size of the smaller repertoire. Repertoire richness was assessed with RTK rarefaction, the Chao1 estimator, and Recon v2.1 estimates of unobserved clonotypes. For all TCRbeta clonotypes obtained by the gDNA method from several donors, generation probabilities were computed with OLGA. The table was pulled from immuneACCESS by TCRdb, which kept in-frame rearrangements only. Such tables lose some clones; where checked, under half of the loss comes from unresolved V genes, and the rest has no known cause. D and trimming come from the DNA, and the V and J calls and clone size come from that table. Across this sample there are some 2,000,000 clones, with about 94% seen only once. The ten largest clones capture 0.9% to 1.4% of the sample.

A remark on this clone: This clone's antigen is unknown. Per-base qualities were not stored, and no clone one base away is much larger.

The junction shows trimming of 1 base on V and 10 bases on J, plus 11 bases between the germline ends. In the germline V gene (reference sequence), CDR1 corresponds to SEHNR and CDR2 to FQNEAQ. The CDR3 goes from the cysteine to the phenylalanine over 14 residues. Only the CDR3 DNA stays, 42 bases, in frame from base 1. Paper-wide results and their limitations: Only blood was sampled, and tissue TCR repertoires likely differ from those in blood. Because the study included only a small number of donors, the genetic and exposure-history diversity represented was limited. Incomplete sequencing was indicated by rarefaction of sorted-subset datasets, despite the large sequencing depth. About 5% of naive CD4, 3.5% of naive CD8, 2% to 2.5% of memory CD4, and 0.35% to 0.5% of memory CD8 clonotypes were shared across a few donors. Higher generation probabilities were observed for clonotypes shared by all four sorted-subset donors than for non-shared clonotypes. Naive subsets generally had larger estimated clonotype richness than memory subsets did. Pairwise subsampling indicated that sequencing depth was expected to affect the degree of clonotype sharing among donors.

CD8 naive samples were CD45RO-negative cells positively selected for CCR7, giving a CD45RA+CCR7+ population that excluded TemRA cells. Donors were healthy HIV-negative adults with no recently reported acute infections or vaccinations. Every donor was a Caucasian adult living in Nashville, Tennessee, USA. Blood was collected by leukapheresis, and PBMCs were isolated by Ficoll-Histopaque density gradient centrifugation and then cryopreserved in liquid nitrogen vapor phase. Analytical flow cytometry was used to check the purity and quantity of each magnetically sorted T cell population. Each sorted fraction had its genomic DNA isolated and then quantified by UV absorbance on a Nanodrop 2000c.

This TCR was recovered from a man in his late teens or twenties in good health. Sample: naive CD8+ T cells sorted from blood. This specimen's cell subset or site label, interpreted: CD45RA+CCR7+. Here the chain combines TRBV7-9 and TRBJ1-6, with the D gene uncertain. The nucleotide sequence reads TGTGCCAGCAGCTTAGAAGCTCTCGACTCACCCCTCCACTTT. Its protein product is CASSLEALDSPLHF.